The present TCR beta chain was sequenced within a study of cytomegalovirus exposure and HLA in healthy donors. Notes on the study in general: Being productive about 87% or about 30% of the time was typical of most TCR beta V segments in an earlier analysis. Trimming of TCR beta V- and J-genes showed a link, identified in a later analysis, to a missense DCLRE1C variant. TCR beta chains numbering more than 150 were designated cytomegalovirus-associated.

PCR was performed using 60 Vbeta and 13 Jbeta primers. Profiling relied on immunoSEQ multiplex PCR, and the TCRdb table lists in-frame clones only, not all of them. The sample contains over 150,000 clones, 65% to 85% of which appear only once. V lost 6 bases, J lost 3 bases, and 3 bases stayed unmatched. Germline V gene lookup returns CDR1 MNHEY and CDR2 SVGAGI. This CDR3 is 15 amino acids long. A note on this clone: What it binds is unknown.

The chain recombines TRBV6-5 with TRBJ2-7; 15 bases line up with TRBD2. Sequences were obtained from PBMCs. The sequence was collected from a man in his 60s in good health and CMV-seronegative. The CDR3 sequence: CASSRTSGGGYEQYF. The DNA of the CDR3 is TGTGCCAGCAGCCGGACTAGCGGGGGGGGCTACGAGCAGTACTTC.